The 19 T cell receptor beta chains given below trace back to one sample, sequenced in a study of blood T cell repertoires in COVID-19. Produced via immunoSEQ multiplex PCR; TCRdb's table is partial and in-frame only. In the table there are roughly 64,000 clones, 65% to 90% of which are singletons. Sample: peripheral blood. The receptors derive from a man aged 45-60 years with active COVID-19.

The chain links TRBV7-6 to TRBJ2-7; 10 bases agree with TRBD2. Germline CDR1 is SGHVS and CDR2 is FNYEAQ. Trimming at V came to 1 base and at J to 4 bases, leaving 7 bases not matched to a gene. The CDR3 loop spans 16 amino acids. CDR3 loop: CASSLGLAGAGYEQYF. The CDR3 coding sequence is TGTGCCAGCAGCTTAGGGCTAGCGGGAGCAGGTTACGAGCAGTACTTC.

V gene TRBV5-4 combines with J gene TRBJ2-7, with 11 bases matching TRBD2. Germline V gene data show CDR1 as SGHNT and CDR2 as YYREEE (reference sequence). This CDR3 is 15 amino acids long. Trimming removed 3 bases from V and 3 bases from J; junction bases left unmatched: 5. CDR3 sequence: CASSSLAGGLYEQYF. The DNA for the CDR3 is TGTGCCAGCAGCTCCCTAGCGGGAGGCCTCTACGAGCAGTACTTC.

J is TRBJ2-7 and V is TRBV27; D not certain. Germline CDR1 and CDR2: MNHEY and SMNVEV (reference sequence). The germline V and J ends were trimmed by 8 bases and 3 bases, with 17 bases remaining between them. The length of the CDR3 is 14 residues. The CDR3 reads CASHPTESLYEQYF. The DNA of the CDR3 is TGTGCCAGCCATCCCACCGAGTCACTCTACGAGCAGTACTTC.

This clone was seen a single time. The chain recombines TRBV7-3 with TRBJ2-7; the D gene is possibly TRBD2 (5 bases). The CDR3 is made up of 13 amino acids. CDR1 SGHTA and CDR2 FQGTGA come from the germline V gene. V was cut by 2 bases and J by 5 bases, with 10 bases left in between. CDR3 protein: CASSLDPGNEQYF. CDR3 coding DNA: TGTGCCAGCAGCTTAGACCCGGGGAACGAGCAGTACTTC.

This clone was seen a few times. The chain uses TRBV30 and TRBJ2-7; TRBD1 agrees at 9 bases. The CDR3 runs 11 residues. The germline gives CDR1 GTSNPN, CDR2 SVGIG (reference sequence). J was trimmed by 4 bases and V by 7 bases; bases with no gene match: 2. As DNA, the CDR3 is TGTGCCTACGACAGGGGGTACGAGCAGTACTTC. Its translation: CAYDRGYEQYF.

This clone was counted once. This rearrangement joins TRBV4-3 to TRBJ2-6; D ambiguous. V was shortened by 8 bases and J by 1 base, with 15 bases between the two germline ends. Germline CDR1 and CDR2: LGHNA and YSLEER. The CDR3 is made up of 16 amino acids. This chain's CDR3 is CASGDSPRSGANVLTF. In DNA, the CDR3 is TGCGCCAGCGGAGATTCTCCGAGATCTGGGGCCAACGTCCTGACTTTC.

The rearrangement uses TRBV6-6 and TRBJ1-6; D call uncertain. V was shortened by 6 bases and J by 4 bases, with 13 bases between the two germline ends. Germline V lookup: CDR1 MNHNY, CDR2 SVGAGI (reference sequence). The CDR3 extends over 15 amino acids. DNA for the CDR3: TGTGCCAGCAGCCAGGTAGACGGTTATAATTCACCCCTCCACTTT. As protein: CASSQVDGYNSPLHF.

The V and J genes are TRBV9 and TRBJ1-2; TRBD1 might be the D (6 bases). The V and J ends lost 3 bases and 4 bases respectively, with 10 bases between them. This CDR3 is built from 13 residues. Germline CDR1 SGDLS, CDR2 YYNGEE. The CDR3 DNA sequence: TGTGCCAGCAGCGCTTTACAGGGCTATGGCTACACCTTC. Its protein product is CASSALQGYGYTF.

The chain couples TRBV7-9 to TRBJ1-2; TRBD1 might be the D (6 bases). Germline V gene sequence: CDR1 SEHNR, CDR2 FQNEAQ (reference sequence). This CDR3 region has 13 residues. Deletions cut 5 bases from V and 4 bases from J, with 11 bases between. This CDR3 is CASSVTGFYGYTF. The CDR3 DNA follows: TGTGCCAGCAGCGTCACAGGGTTCTATGGCTACACCTTC.

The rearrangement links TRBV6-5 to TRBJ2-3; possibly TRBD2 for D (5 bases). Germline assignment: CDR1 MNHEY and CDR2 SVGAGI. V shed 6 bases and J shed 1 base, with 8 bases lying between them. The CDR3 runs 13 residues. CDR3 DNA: TGTGCCAGCAGGATTAGCGGCACAGATACGCAGTATTTT. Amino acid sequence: CASRISGTDTQYF.

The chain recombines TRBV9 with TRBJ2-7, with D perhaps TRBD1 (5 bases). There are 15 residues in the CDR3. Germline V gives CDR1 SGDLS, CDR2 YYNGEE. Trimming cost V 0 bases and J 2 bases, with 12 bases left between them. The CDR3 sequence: CASSVDARATYEQYF. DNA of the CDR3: TGTGCCAGCAGCGTAGATGCCAGGGCCACCTACGAGCAGTACTTC.

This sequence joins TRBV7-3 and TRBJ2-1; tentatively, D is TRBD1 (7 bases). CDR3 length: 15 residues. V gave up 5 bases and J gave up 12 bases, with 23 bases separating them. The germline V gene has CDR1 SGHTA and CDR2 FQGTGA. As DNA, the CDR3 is TGTGCCAGCAGCAAGGAACTAGCAGCAGGGGGTACGCAGTTCTTC. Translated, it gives CASSKELAAGGTQFF.

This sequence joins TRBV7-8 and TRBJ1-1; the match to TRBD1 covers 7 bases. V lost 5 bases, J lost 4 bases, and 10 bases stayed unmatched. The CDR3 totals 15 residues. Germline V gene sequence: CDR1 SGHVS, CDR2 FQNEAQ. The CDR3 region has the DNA TGTGCCAGCAGCCCTGGGACAGAGGGTGGCACTGAAGCTTTCTTT. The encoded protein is CASSPGTEGGTEAFF.

The chain's CDR3 is CASSQDLVSGGANVLTF. Written as DNA, the CDR3 is TGCGCCAGCAGCCAAGATCTGGTGAGCGGGGGGGCCAACGTCCTGACTTTC. The gene calls are TRBV4-1 and TRBJ2-6, with D possibly being TRBD2 (6 bases). V shed 0 bases and J shed 4 bases, with 13 bases lying between them. Germline CDR1 and CDR2: MGHRA and YSYEKL. The CDR3 is made up of 17 amino acids.

CDR3 sequence (DNA): TGCGCCAGCAGCTTGAAACAGGGGATTAATTCACCCCTCCACTTT. Its protein is CASSLKQGINSPLHF. The V and J genes are TRBV5-1 and TRBJ1-6; 7 nucleotides agree with TRBD1. Germline CDR1 and CDR2: SGHRS and YFSETQ. With 1 base clipped from V and 6 bases from J, the junction kept 4 bases outside the gene matches. The CDR3 spans 15 residues.

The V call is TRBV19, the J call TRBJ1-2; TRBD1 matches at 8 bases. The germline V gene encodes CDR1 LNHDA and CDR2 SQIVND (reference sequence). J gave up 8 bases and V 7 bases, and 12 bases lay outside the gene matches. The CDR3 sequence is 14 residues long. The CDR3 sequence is CASTPPDRGKGYTF. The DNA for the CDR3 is TGTGCCAGTACCCCTCCAGACAGGGGTAAGGGCTACACCTTC.

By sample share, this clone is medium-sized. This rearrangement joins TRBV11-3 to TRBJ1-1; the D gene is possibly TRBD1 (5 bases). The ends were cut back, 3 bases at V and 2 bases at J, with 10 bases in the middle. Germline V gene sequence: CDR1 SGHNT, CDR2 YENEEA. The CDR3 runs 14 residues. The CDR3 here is CASSFSGINTEAFF. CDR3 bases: TGTGCCAGCAGCTTTTCAGGGATCAACACTGAAGCTTTCTTT. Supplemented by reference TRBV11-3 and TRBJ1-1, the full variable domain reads EAGVVQSPRYKIIEKKQPVAFWCNPISGHNTLYWYLQNLGQGPELLIRYENEEAVDDSQLPKDRFSAERLKGVDSTLKIQPAELGDSAVYLCASSFSGINTEAFFGQGTRLTVV.

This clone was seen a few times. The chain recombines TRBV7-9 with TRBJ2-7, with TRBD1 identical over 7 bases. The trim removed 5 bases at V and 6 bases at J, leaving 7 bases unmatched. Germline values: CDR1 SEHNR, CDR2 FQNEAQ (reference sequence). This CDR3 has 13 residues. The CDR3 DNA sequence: TGTGCCAGCAGCGACAGGGAGAGTACCGAGCAGTACTTC. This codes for CASSDRESTEQYF.

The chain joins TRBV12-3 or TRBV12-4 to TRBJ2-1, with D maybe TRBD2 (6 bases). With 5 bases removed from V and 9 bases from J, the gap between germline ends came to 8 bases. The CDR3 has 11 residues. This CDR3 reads CASSGGFEQFF. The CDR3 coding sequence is TGTGCCAGCAGTGGGGGGTTTGAGCAGTTCTTC.